This T cell receptor (beta chain) was observed in a study of T cell clones after liver transplantation. In the study overall: Post-transplant blood was tracked for graft-donor-reactive T cell clones identified in a pre-transplant mixed lymphocyte reaction.

Unstimulated PBMCs were sorted into CD3+CD4+ and CD3+CD8+ populations. V lost 3 bases and J 5 bases, leaving 16 bases between the germline ends. Germline V gene lookup returns CDR1 LGHNT and CDR2 FRNRAP. This CDR3 region has 15 residues. This table comes from immunoSEQ multiplex PCR, and its TCRdb copy is limited to in-frame clones, with some not included. This sample has about 75,000 clones, with about 92% found just once. Sequencing used CD4+ T cells from blood, obtained before liver transplant. The source of this sequence is a human donor who received a liver transplant. V and J are TRBV12-5 and TRBJ1-2, with D maybe TRBD1 (6 bases). The CDR3 region has the DNA TGTGCTAGTGGTTTCTCTGACAGGACGGGGTATGGCTACACCTTC. Protein product: CASGFSDRTGYGYTF. Full variable domain (outside the CDR3, taken from reference TRBV12-5 and TRBJ1-2): DARVTQTPRHKVTEMGQEVTMRCQPILGHNTVFWYRQTMMQGLELLAYFRNRAPLDDSGMPKDRFSAEMPDATLATLKIQPSEPRDSAVYFCASGFSDRTGYGYTFGSGTRLTVV.